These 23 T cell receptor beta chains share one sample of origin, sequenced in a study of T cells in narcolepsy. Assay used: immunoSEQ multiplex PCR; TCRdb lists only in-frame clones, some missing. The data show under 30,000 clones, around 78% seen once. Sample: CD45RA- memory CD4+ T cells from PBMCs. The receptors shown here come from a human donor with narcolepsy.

CDR3 nucleotide sequence: TGTGCCAGCAGTCCCACGGACAGGGGGCGAGACTACAATGAGCAGTTCTTC. This sequence encodes CASSPTDRGRDYNEQFF. The chain joins TRBV27 to TRBJ2-1; 11 positions match TRBD1. The CDR3 contains 17 residues. CDR1 is MNHEY and CDR2 is SMNVEV in the germline V gene (reference sequence). J gave up 3 bases and V 5 bases, and 9 bases lay outside the gene matches.

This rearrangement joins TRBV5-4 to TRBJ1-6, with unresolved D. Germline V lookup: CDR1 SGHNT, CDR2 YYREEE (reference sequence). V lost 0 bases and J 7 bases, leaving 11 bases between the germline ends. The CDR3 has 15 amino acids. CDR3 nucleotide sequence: TGTGCCAGCAGCTTGGATAACAGAGTAAATTCACCCCTCCACTTT. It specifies CASSLDNRVNSPLHF.

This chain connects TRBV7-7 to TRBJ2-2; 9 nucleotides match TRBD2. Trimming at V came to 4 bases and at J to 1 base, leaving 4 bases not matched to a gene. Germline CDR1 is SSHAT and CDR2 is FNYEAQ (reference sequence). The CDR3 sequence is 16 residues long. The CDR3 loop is CASSSPSGVNTGELFF. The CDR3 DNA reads TGTGCCAGCAGCTCCCCTAGCGGGGTGAACACCGGGGAGCTGTTTTTT.

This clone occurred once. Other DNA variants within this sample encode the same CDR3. The CDR3 sequence is CAWSKPLAGGPISHGELFF. The CDR3 nucleotides read TGTGCCTGGAGTAAACCACTCGCGGGGGGGCCAATCAGTCACGGGGAGCTGTTTTTT. The genes are TRBV30 and TRBJ2-2; 9 bases are shared with TRBD2. V lost 2 bases and J lost 7; bases outside the gene matches: 20. The CDR3 totals 19 residues. The germline V gene encodes CDR1 GTSNPN and CDR2 SVGIG (reference sequence).

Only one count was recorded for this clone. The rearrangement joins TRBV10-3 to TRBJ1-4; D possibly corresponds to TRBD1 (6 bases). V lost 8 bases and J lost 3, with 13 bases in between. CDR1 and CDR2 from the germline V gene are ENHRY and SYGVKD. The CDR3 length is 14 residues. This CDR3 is CAIAQGLANEKLFF. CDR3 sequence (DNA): TGTGCCATCGCTCAGGGGTTGGCTAATGAAAAACTGTTTTTT.

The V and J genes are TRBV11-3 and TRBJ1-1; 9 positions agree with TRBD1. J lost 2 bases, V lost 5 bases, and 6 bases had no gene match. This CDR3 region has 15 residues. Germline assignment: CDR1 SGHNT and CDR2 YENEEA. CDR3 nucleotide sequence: TGTGCCAGCAGCGCTTTACAGGGGGCCAACACTGAAGCTTTCTTT. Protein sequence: CASSALQGANTEAFF.

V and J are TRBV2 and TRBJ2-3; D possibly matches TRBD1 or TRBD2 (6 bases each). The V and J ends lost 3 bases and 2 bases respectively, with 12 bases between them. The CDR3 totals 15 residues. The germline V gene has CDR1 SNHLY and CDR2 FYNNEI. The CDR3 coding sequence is TGTGCCAGCAGTGATACGGGGGCCGACACAGATACGCAGTATTTT. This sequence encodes CASSDTGADTDTQYF.

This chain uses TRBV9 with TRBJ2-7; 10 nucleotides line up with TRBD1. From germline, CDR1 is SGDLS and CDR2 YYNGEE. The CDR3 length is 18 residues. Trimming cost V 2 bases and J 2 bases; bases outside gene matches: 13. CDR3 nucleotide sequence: TGTGCCAGCAGCGTTGGACAGGGGGAGGGGCCCCTAACCTACGAGCAGTACTTC. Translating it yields CASSVGQGEGPLTYEQYF.

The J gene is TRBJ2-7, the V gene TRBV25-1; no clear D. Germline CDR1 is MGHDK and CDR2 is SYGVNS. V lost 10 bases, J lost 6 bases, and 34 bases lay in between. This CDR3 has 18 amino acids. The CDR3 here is CAIHRFSTDPASMGEQYF. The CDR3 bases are TGTGCCATCCACAGATTTAGTACGGACCCCGCCTCGATGGGCGAGCAGTACTTC.

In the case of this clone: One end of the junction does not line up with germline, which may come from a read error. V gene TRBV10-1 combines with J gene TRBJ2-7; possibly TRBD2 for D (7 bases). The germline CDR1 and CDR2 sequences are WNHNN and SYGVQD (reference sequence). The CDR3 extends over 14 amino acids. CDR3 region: CASSESGGGGLVNF. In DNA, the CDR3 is TGCGCCAGCAGTGAGTCTGGAGGGGGGGGGCTCGTGAACTTC.

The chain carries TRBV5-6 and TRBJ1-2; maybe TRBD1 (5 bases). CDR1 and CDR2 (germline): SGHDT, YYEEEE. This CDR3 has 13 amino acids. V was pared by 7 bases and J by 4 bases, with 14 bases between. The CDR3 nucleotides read TGTGCCAGCCGAACGAGGGGTGGCTATGGCTACACCTTC. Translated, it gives CASRTRGGYGYTF.

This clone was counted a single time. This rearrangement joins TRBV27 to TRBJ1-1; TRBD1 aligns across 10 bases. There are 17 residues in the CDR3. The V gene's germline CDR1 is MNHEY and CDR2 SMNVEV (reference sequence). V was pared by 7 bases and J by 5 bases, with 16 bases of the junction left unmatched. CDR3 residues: CASTPQGTGVAGTEAFF. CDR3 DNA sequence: TGTGCCAGCACTCCCCAAGGGACAGGGGTTGCCGGGACTGAAGCTTTCTTT.

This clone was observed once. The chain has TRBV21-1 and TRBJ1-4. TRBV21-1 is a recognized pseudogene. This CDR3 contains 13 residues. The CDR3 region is CASSSCLNEKLFF. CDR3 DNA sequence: TGTGCCAGCAGCTCCTGCCTTAATGAAAAACTGTTTTTT.

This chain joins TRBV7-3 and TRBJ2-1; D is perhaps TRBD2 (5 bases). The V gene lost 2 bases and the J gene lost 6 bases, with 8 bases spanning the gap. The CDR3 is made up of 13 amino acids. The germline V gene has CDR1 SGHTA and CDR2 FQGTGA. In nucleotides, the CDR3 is TGTGCCAGCAGCTTAGGAGGACTCAATGAGCAGTTCTTC. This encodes CASSLGGLNEQFF. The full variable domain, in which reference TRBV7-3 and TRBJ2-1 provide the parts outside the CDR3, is GAGVSQTPSNKVTEKGKYVELRCDPISGHTALYWYRQSLGQGPEFLIYFQGTGAADDSGLPNDRFFAVRPEGSVSTLKIQRTERGDSAVYLCASSLGGLNEQFFGPGTRLTVL.

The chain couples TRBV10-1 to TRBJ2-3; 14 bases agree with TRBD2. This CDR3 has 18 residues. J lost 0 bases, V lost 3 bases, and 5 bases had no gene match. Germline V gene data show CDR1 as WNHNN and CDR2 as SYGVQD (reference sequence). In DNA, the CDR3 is TGCGCCAGCAGTGATTCGACTAGCGGGGGGGCAAGCACAGATACGCAGTATTTT. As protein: CASSDSTSGGASTDTQYF.

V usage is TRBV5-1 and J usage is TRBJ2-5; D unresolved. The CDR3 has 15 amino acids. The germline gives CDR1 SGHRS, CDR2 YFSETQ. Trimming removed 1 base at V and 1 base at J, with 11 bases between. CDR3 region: CASSLLFGSQETQYF. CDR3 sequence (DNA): TGCGCCAGCAGCTTGCTCTTTGGATCCCAAGAGACCCAGTACTTC.

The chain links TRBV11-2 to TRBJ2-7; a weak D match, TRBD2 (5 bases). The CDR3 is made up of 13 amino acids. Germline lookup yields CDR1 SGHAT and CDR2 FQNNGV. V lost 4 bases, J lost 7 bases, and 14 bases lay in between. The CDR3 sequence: CASSSPPGSEQYF. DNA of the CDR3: TGTGCCAGCAGCTCCCCCCCGGGATCGGAGCAGTACTTC.

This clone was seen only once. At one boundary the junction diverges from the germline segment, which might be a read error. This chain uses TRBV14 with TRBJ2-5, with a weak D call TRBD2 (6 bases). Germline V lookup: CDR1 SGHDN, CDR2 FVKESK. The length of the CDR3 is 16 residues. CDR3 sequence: CASGQVGGATWETQYF. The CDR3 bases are TGTGCCAGCGGCCAAGTAGGCGGGGCCACATGGGAGACCCAGTACTTC.

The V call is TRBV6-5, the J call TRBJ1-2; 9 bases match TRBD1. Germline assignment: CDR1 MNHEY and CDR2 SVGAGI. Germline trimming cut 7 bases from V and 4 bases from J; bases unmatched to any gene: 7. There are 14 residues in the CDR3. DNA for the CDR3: TGTGCCAGCACACCGGGACAGGGTCCCTATGGCTACACCTTC. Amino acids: CASTPGQGPYGYTF.

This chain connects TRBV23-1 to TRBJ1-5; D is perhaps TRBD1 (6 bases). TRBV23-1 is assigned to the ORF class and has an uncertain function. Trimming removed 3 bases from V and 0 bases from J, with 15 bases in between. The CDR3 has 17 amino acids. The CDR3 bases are TGCGCCAGCAGTCAGGGCAGGGGATGTCCTAGCAATCAGCCCCAGCATTTT. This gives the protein CASSQGRGCPSNQPQHF.

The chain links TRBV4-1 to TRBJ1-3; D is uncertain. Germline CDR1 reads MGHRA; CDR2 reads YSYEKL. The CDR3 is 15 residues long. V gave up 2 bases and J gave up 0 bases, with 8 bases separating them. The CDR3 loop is CASSQPRNSGNTIYF. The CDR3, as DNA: TGCGCCAGCAGCCAACCCAGGAACTCTGGAAACACCATATATTTT.

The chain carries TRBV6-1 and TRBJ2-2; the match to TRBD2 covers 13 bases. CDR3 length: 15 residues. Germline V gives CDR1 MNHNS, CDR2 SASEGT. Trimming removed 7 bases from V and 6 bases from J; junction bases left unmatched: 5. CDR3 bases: TGTGCCAGCACCCCACTAGCGGGGGGGCCCGGGGAGCTGTTTTTT. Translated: CASTPLAGGPGELFF.

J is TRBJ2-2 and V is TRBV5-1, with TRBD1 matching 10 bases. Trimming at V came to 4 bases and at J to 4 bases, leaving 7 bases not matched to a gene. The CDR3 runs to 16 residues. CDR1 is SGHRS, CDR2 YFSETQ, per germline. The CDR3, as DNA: TGCGCCAGCAGCAGTAAGACAGGGGGCGGCACCGGGGAGCTGTTTTTT. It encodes CASSSKTGGGTGELFF.